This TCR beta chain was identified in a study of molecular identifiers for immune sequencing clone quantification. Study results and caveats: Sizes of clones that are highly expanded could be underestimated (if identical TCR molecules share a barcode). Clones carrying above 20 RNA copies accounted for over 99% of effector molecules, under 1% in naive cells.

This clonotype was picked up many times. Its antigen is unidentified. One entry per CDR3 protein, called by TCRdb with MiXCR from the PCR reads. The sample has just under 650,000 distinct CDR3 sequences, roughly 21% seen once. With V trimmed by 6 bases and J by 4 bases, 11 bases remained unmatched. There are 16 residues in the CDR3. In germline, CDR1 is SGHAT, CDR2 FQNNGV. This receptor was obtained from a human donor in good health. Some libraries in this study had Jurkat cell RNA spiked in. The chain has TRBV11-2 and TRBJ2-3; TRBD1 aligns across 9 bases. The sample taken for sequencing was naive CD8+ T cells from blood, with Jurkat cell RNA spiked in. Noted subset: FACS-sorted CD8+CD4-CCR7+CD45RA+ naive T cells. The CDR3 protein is CASRTPGTGSADTQYF. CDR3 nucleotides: TGTGCCAGCAGAACTCCGGGGACAGGGTCCGCAGATACGCAGTATTTT.